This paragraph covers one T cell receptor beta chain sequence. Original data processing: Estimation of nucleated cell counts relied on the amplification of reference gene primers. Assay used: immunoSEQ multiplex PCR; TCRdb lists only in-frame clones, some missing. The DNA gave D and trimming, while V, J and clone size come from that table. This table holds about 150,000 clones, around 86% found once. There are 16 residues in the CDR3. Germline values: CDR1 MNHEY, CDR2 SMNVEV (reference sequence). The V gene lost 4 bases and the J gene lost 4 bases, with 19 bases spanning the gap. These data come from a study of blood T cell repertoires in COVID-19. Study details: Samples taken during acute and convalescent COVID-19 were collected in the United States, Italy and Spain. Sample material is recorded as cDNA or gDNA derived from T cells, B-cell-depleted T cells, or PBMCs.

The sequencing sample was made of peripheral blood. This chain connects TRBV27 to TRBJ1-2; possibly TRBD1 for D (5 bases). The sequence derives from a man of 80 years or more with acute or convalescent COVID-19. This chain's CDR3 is CASSSNVGGPSYGYTF. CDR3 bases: TGTGCCAGCAGTTCTAACGTGGGGGGTCCAAGCTATGGCTACACCTTC.